The T cell receptor beta chain under discussion was sequenced for a study of early T cells in non-severe SARS-CoV-2 infection. Across the whole study: Chains were unpaired, as sequencing was done on bulk RNA from unsorted whole blood. Broader study findings: There was a bias toward anti-spike CD8 responses in VDJdb matching, which missed private and CD4 specificities.

This CDR3 region has 16 residues. Trimming removed 3 bases from V and 5 bases from J; junction bases left unmatched: 4. Germline V gene lookup returns CDR1 MGHRA and CDR2 YSYEKL. The protocol attached unique molecular identifiers to individual cDNA molecules. TCRdb recomputed calls from the 5' RACE reads with MiXCR, one row per CDR3 protein. Of 45,000 to 60,000 distinct CDR3 sequences in the sample, roughly 8.4% were seen once. This clonotype was picked up many times. Its target is unknown. This chain links TRBV4-1 with TRBJ2-1; 13 bases align to TRBD2. The sequencing sample was made of whole blood. The source is an adult who was a healthcare worker with PCR-confirmed SARS-CoV-2 infection or an uninfected control (not recorded which). The DNA for the CDR3 is TGCGCCAGCAGCCACACTAGCGGGAGGGGGCACAATGAGCAGTTCTTC. Translation: CASSHTSGRGHNEQFF.